This T cell receptor beta chain originates from a study of OX40 agonist ivuxolimab in advanced cancers. Germline CDR1 LGHNA, CDR2 YSLEER. The CDR3 loop spans 15 amino acids. V lost 0 bases and J 3 bases, leaving 9 bases between the germline ends. The data were produced by immunoSEQ multiplex PCR, yet TCRdb's version contains in-frame clones alone and is incomplete. The sample carries 85,000 or so clones, 65% to 90% recorded once. A word on this clone: The same CDR3 can be traced to other DNA sequences in this sample.

The source is an adult with an advanced solid tumor such as melanoma, head and neck, liver or kidney cancer. The sample here was CD4+ or CD8+ T cells sorted from blood, taken in a trial of the OX40 agonist ivuxolimab. This sequence joins TRBV4-3 and TRBJ2-1, with D possibly being TRBD2 (5 bases). DNA of the CDR3: TGCGCCAGCAGCCAAGATCGGGGAGACTACAATGAGCAGTTCTTC. Translation gives CASSQDRGDYNEQFF.